The 14 T cell receptor beta chains given below trace back to one sample, sequenced in a study of blood T cell repertoires in COVID-19. Repertoires were generated with immunoSEQ multiplex PCR, while TCRdb's copy carries only in-frame clones and drops some. The repertoire holds about 400,000 clones, with roughly 88% as singletons. The sample taken for sequencing was peripheral blood. These receptors were collected from a woman in her twenties or thirties with active or convalescent COVID-19.

J is TRBJ1-2 and V is TRBV13; D perhaps matches TRBD1 (6 bases). The CDR3 consists of 18 residues. The V and J ends lost 0 bases and 3 bases respectively, with 20 bases between them. Germline CDR1 reads PRHDT; CDR2 reads FYEKMQ (reference sequence). CDR3 sequence reads: CASSLGATTGTADYGYTF. CDR3 nucleotides: TGTGCCAGCAGCTTAGGTGCAACAACAGGGACGGCAGACTATGGCTACACCTTC.

The chain employs TRBV7-2 and TRBJ1-2, with D possibly being TRBD1 (6 bases). This CDR3 contains 14 residues. V was pared by 5 bases and J by 0 bases, with 10 bases between. Germline CDR1 is SGHTA and CDR2 is FQGNSA. CDR3 amino acids: CASSPDSSNYGYTF. CDR3 in DNA: TGTGCCAGCAGCCCGGACAGCTCTAACTATGGCTACACCTTC.

Note on this clone: A junction end diverges from the germline sequence, so it may reflect a read error. The chain is built from TRBV5-6 and TRBJ1-5, with D unresolved. Looked up from germline, CDR1 is SGHDT and CDR2 is YYEEEE. This CDR3 region has 14 residues. The CDR3 protein is CASSLLFSDQPQHF. The CDR3 region has the DNA TGTGCCAGCAGCTTGTTATTTAGCGATCAGCCCCAGCATTTT.

V is TRBV29-1 and J is TRBJ1-2; possible D gene TRBD1, 6 bases. Looked up from germline, CDR1 is SQVTM and CDR2 is ANQGSEA. This CDR3 contains 11 residues. The germline V and J ends were trimmed by 4 bases and 5 bases, with 8 bases remaining between them. The CDR3 nucleotides read TGCAGCGTTGGACAGGATTATGGCTACACCTTC. Translating gives CSVGQDYGYTF.

This clone was found once. This specimen includes other DNA sequences encoding the same CDR3. V is TRBV18 and J is TRBJ2-7, with 11 positions matching TRBD1. The germline CDR1 and CDR2 sequences are KGHSH and LQKENI. The CDR3 consists of 14 residues. Trimming took 3 bases from V and 2 from J; bases not matched to a gene: 0. The CDR3: CASSPGQGAYEQYF. CDR3 in DNA: TGTGCCAGCTCACCGGGACAGGGGGCCTACGAGCAGTACTTC.

The V call is TRBV3-1 (or the pseudogene TRBV3-2), the J call TRBJ1-2; 7 positions match TRBD1. The germline V gene encodes CDR1 LGHDT and CDR2 YNNKEL (reference sequence). This CDR3 spans 18 amino acids. V shed 3 bases, J shed 0 bases, and the junction held 13 bases outside the gene matches. Here the CDR3 reads CASSHSSPGQLTNYGYTF. The CDR3 DNA sequence: TGTGCCAGCAGCCATAGTTCACCGGGACAGCTTACTAACTATGGCTACACCTTC.

This clone occurred a few times. The chain joins TRBV6-5 to TRBJ2-7; D is unresolved. With 0 bases removed from V and 7 bases from J, the gap between germline ends came to 13 bases. The CDR3 covers 14 residues. CDR1 is MNHEY and CDR2 is SVGAGI in the germline V gene. CDR3 DNA sequence: TGTGCCAGCAGTTACTCGACATTAGGCAGTGAGCAGTACTTC. Translation: CASSYSTLGSEQYF.

CDR3 loop: CASSYSSLYGYTF. The CDR3 nucleotides read TGTGCCAGCAGTTACTCTTCCCTGTATGGCTACACCTTC. The chain links TRBV6-5 to TRBJ1-2; D gene uncertain. CDR1 is MNHEY, CDR2 SVGAGI, per germline. CDR3 size: 13 residues. V was trimmed by 0 bases and J by 5 bases, leaving 7 bases between them.

The gene calls are TRBV19 and TRBJ2-3; 12 bases map to TRBD2. The CDR3 consists of 16 residues. V lost 5 bases, J lost 5 bases, and 8 bases stayed unmatched. From germline, CDR1 is LNHDA and CDR2 SQIVND (reference sequence). CDR3 protein: CASSSRSGLAGDTQYF. The CDR3 region has the DNA TGTGCCAGTAGTTCCCGGTCGGGACTAGCGGGAGATACGCAGTATTTT.

V is TRBV18 and J is TRBJ2-3; D is possibly TRBD1 (6 bases). V shed 5 bases and J shed 0 bases, with 27 bases lying between them. The CDR3 runs 20 residues. CDR1 is KGHSH, CDR2 LQKENI, per germline. The CDR3 sequence is CASSKMTPGQKDSSTDTQYF. As DNA, the CDR3 is TGTGCCAGCTCAAAGATGACTCCGGGACAAAAAGACTCTAGCACAGATACGCAGTATTTT. The full variable domain, completed using reference TRBV18 and TRBJ2-3, is NAGVMQNPRHLVRRRGQEARLRCSPMKGHSHVYWYRQLPEEGLKFMVYLQKENIIDESGMPKERFSAEFPKEGPSILRIQQVVRGDSAAYFCASSKMTPGQKDSSTDTQYFGPGTRLTVL.

V and J are TRBV2 and TRBJ2-2; the D is unclear. V lost 7 bases to trimming and J lost 3 bases, with 3 bases between them. The CDR3 length is 11 residues. The germline V gene encodes CDR1 SNHLY and CDR2 FYNNEI. The CDR3 DNA follows: TGTGCCAGCATCGACACCGGGGAGCTGTTTTTT. It encodes CASIDTGELFF.

CDR3 residues: CASSFYVNQPQHF. The DNA for the CDR3 is TGTGCCAGCAGCTTTTATGTCAATCAGCCCCAGCATTTT. This chain connects TRBV7-2 to TRBJ1-5; D is ambiguous. Trimming stripped 3 bases from V and 3 bases from J, with 6 bases between. The CDR3 sequence is 13 residues long. Germline V gene lookup returns CDR1 SGHTA and CDR2 FQGNSA.

The J gene is TRBJ2-3, the V gene TRBV7-8; 7 bases match TRBD2. Germline values: CDR1 SGHVS, CDR2 FQNEAQ. V lost 6 bases to trimming and J lost 2 bases; unmatched junction nucleotides: 14. The CDR3 length is 17 residues. The CDR3 bases are TGTGCCAGCAGTCCCAGGCGGGAGACGGTGGTCACAGATACGCAGTATTTT. It translates to CASSPRRETVVTDTQYF.

V and J are TRBV27 and TRBJ2-7; perhaps TRBD1 as D (7 bases). This CDR3 comprises 15 residues. CDR1 is MNHEY and CDR2 is SMNVEV in the germline V gene (reference sequence). Deletions cut 4 bases from V and 0 bases from J, with 13 bases between. DNA for the CDR3: TGTGCCAGCAGTTCCCAGGGGGGCCCCTCCTACGAGCAGTACTTC. As protein: CASSSQGGPSYEQYF.